This TCR beta chain was sequenced in a study of T cell repertoires in cytomegalovirus infection. The V gene's germline CDR1 is MDHEN and CDR2 SYDVKM. Deletions cut 3 bases from V and 4 bases from J, with 1 base between. The CDR3 consists of 11 residues. This clonotype appeared a few times. One entry per CDR3 protein, called by TCRdb with MiXCR from the reads. The sample includes some 180,000 distinct CDR3 sequences, roughly 15% of them seen just once. The receptor was derived from a human donor in good health (CMV status not recorded). Some clones in this sample may be carry-over from other donors' samples. This chain uses TRBV28 with TRBJ1-5; D ambiguous. Sample: CD8+ T cells from PBMCs. CDR3 protein: CASSLNQPQHF. CDR3 DNA: TGTGCCAGCAGTTTGAATCAGCCCCAGCATTTT.